This TCR beta chain was recovered during a study of T cell repertoires in cytomegalovirus infection. General study results and limits: The cumulative frequency of public TCR beta families distinguished individuals who carried CMV together with the relevant HLA. Across the ex vivo response, the dominant clonotypes were HLA-C-restricted CMV-specific TCR beta clonotypes.

Worth noting for this clonotype: Its antigen is undetermined.

TCRdb recomputed calls from the reads with MiXCR, one row per CDR3 protein. The data contain more than 150,000 distinct CDR3 sequences, approximately 19% of them seen just once; the ten biggest clones take up about 3%. V lost 1 base and J 1 base, leaving 11 bases between the germline ends. CDR1 and CDR2 (germline): SQVTM, ANQGSEA. The CDR3 contains 15 residues. The sample taken for sequencing was PBMCs. The chain is built from TRBV29-1 and TRBJ1-5; D might be TRBD1 (5 bases). This TCR was sampled from a human donor in good health (CMV status not recorded). Some clones in this sample may be carry-over from other donors' samples. The CDR3 here is CSVEGGAGSNQPQHF. The CDR3 nucleotides are TGCAGCGTTGAAGGAGGGGCTGGAAGCAATCAGCCCCAGCATTTT.